The 14 T cell receptor beta chains in this list originate from one sample, sequenced in a study of neurological immune-mediated disorders. One entry per CDR3 protein results from TCRdb running MiXCR on the 5' RACE reads. The sample has roughly 100,000 distinct CDR3 sequences; 3.5% to 4% are singletons. Sequenced input: PBMCs. These receptors all stem from a woman between 18 and 30 years old with multiple sclerosis.

This clonotype was recorded at least ten times. The V gene is TRBV7-2, the J gene TRBJ2-5; 13 bases are a match to TRBD2. The CDR3 extends over 16 amino acids. Germline V lookup: CDR1 SGHTA, CDR2 FQGNSA. The ends lost 5 bases at V and 4 bases at J; junction bases unmatched: 7. CDR3 in DNA: TGTGCCAGCAGCGCAGCCGGGACTAGCGGGGCAGAGACCCAGTACTTC. Translating gives CASSAAGTSGAETQYF.

This clonotype was seen at least ten times. This chain links TRBV20-1 with TRBJ2-1; possible D gene TRBD1, 5 bases. Germline V gene data show CDR1 as DFQATT and CDR2 as SNEGSKA (reference sequence). The CDR3 length is 12 residues. V was cut by 1 base and J by 10 bases, with 11 bases left in between. CDR3 sequence: CSARGQGMEQFF. DNA for the CDR3: TGCAGTGCTAGAGGGCAGGGAATGGAGCAGTTCTTC.

This clonotype was detected ten times or more. The chain couples TRBV5-1 to TRBJ2-6; 7 bases fit TRBD1. With V trimmed by 0 bases and J by 0 bases, 6 bases remained unmatched. This CDR3 spans 18 amino acids. Per germline, CDR1 SGHRS and CDR2 YFSETQ. CDR3: CASSLVTGDLSGANVLTF. The CDR3 DNA is TGCGCCAGCAGCTTGGTCACAGGGGACCTCTCTGGGGCCAACGTCCTGACTTTC. Filled out from reference TRBV5-1 and TRBJ2-6, the complete variable domain reads KAGVTQTPRYLIKTRGQQVTLSCSPISGHRSVSWYQQTPGQGLQFLFEYFSETQRNKGNFPGRFSGRQFSNSRSEMNVSTLELGDSALYLCASSLVTGDLSGANVLTFGAGSRLTVL.

This clonotype was recorded at least ten times. The rearrangement joins TRBV7-9 to TRBJ1-1; 8 positions agree with TRBD1. The CDR3 has 16 amino acids. Germline values: CDR1 SEHNR, CDR2 FQNEAQ (reference sequence). The J segment lost 0 bases and the V segment lost 5 bases, leaving 8 bases of the junction unmatched. The CDR3 reads CASSPGQALMNTEAFF. CDR3 sequence (DNA): TGTGCCAGCAGCCCGGGACAGGCCCTCATGAACACTGAAGCTTTCTTT.

The chain is built from TRBV5-1 and TRBJ2-1; D not certain. There are 12 residues in the CDR3. Germline V gene data show CDR1 as SGHRS and CDR2 as YFSETQ. The ends were cut back, 3 bases at V and 8 bases at J, with 9 bases in the middle. The CDR3 is CASSSLSYEQFF. CDR3 nucleotides: TGCGCCAGCAGCTCCCTCAGTTATGAGCAGTTCTTC. Complete variable domain (other parts from reference TRBV5-1 and TRBJ2-1): KAGVTQTPRYLIKTRGQQVTLSCSPISGHRSVSWYQQTPGQGLQFLFEYFSETQRNKGNFPGRFSGRQFSNSRSEMNVSTLELGDSALYLCASSSLSYEQFFGPGTRLTVL.

This clonotype showed up many times. This chain uses TRBV4-2 with TRBJ2-7; D gene ambiguous. The V and J ends lost 0 bases and 0 bases respectively, with 6 bases between them. The length of the CDR3 is 14 residues. Germline V gene data show CDR1 as LGHNA and CDR2 as YNFKEQ. The chain's CDR3 is CASSQEDRSYEQYF. For the CDR3, the DNA is TGTGCCAGCAGCCAAGAGGACCGCTCCTACGAGCAGTACTTC.

Only a few counts were recorded for this clonotype. The chain couples TRBV5-1 to TRBJ1-1; a weak D match, TRBD1 (5 bases). CDR3 size: 15 residues. In germline, CDR1 is SGHRS, CDR2 YFSETQ. V lost 0 bases and J 4 bases, leaving 13 bases between the germline ends. The CDR3 is CASSLESGVGTEAFF. The CDR3 coding sequence is TGCGCCAGCAGCTTGGAATCGGGGGTAGGCACTGAAGCTTTCTTT.

This clonotype came up a few times. The chain combines TRBV20-1 with TRBJ1-4, with D hard to call. The CDR3 totals 11 residues. The V gene lost 5 bases and the J gene lost 5 bases, with 6 bases spanning the gap. CDR1 DFQATT and CDR2 SNEGSKA come from the germline V gene (reference sequence). This CDR3 reads CSAGWNEKLFF. CDR3 nucleotide sequence: TGCAGTGCTGGATGGAATGAAAAACTGTTTTTT.

This clonotype was counted many times. The CDR3 DNA reads TGTGCCACCAGCAGGGGGTATACAGAAAACACTGAAGCTTTCTTT. This gives the protein CATSRGYTENTEAFF. This rearrangement joins TRBV15 to TRBJ1-1; unclear D gene. Germline CDR1 LNHNV, CDR2 YYDKDF (reference sequence). This CDR3 is 15 amino acids long. Between the trimmed V and J ends, which lost 3 bases and 2 bases, there was a span of 13 bases. Based on the CDR3 plus reference TRBV15 and TRBJ1-1, the full variable domain is DAMVIQNPRYQVTQFGKPVTLSCSQTLNHNVMYWYQQKSSQAPKLLFHYYDKDFNNEADTPDNFQSRRPNTSFCFLDIRSPGLGDTAMYLCATSRGYTENTEAFFGQGTRLTVV.

This clonotype was counted at least ten times. This rearrangement joins TRBV4-1 to TRBJ2-7; no clear D. CDR3 size: 16 residues. Germline V gene lookup returns CDR1 MGHRA and CDR2 YSYEKL. The V and J ends lost 0 bases and 0 bases respectively, with 12 bases between them. For the CDR3, the DNA is TGCGCCAGCAGCCAAGATCTGTCAGAGAGCTCCTACGAGCAGTACTTC. Translation: CASSQDLSESSYEQYF.

This clonotype was observed many times. The CDR3 reads CSASGGANEKLFF. CDR3 nucleotides: TGCAGTGCTAGTGGGGGGGCTAATGAAAAACTGTTTTTT. The rearrangement uses TRBV20-1 and TRBJ1-4; tentative D call: TRBD1 (5 bases). Between the trimmed V and J ends, which lost 3 bases and 3 bases, there was a span of 8 bases. The CDR3 covers 13 residues. CDR1 is DFQATT, CDR2 SNEGSKA, per germline (reference sequence).

This clonotype was recorded at least ten times. The chain has TRBV6-6 and TRBJ1-5, with 7 bases lining up with TRBD1. The CDR3 has 16 residues. After removal of 2 bases from V and 2 bases from J, the junction contained 6 bases not matched to a gene. Germline CDR1 and CDR2: MNHNY and SVGAGI (reference sequence). The CDR3 here is CASSYPTGSGNQPQHF. The CDR3 DNA is TGTGCCAGCAGTTACCCGACAGGGTCAGGCAATCAGCCCCAGCATTTT.

Comment on this clonotype: One junction end disagrees with the germline gene, perhaps due to a read error. The V call is TRBV4-3, the J call TRBJ1-3; perhaps TRBD1 as D (5 bases). In germline, CDR1 is LGHNA, CDR2 YSLEER. This CDR3 spans 15 amino acids. CDR3 region: CASSQDLGTGKTIYF. The CDR3 bases are TGCGCCAGCAGCCAAGATTTGGGGACTGGAAAAACCATATATTTT.

This clonotype has a handful of counts. A much larger clone lies one base from this, so it may be a read error. The chain joins TRBV4-2 to TRBJ1-6; 7 bases are shared with TRBD1. The CDR3 totals 17 residues. Germline V gene lookup returns CDR1 LGHNA and CDR2 YNFKEQ. The CDR3 nucleotides read TGTGCCAGCGGGGGACAGCCACTCAGCTCCTATAATTCACACCTCCACTTT. As protein: CASGGQPLSSYNSHLHF.